This T cell receptor (beta chain) was documented in a study of regulatory T cells in long-lasting Graves disease. Arm-PCR with iRepertoire HTBI primers amplified the CDR3 regions for these TCR beta libraries. MiXCR, applied by TCRdb to the multiplex PCR reads, yields one record per CDR3 protein. The data contain more than 300,000 distinct CDR3 sequences, under 20% of them singletons. Noted time point: newly diagnosed GD, antithyroid drugs for less than 3 months. The authors made the TCR library using RNA they extracted from PBMCs. The CDR3 runs to 14 residues. With V trimmed by 5 bases and J by 7 bases, 10 bases remained unmatched. These same records also appear under a second study, on T cells in Graves' hyperthyroidism and ophthalmopathy.

V gene TRBV12-3 or TRBV12-4 combines with J gene TRBJ1-1; TRBD1 aligns across 7 bases. Sample: peripheral blood mononuclear cells (PBMCs), taken at new diagnosis, from a patient treated with antithyroid drugs. The receptor was isolated from a woman aged 18-30 years with Graves disease. CDR3 bases: TGTGCCAGCAGTCCCGGGCAGGGGGAGTTTGAAGCTTTCTTT. Translating it yields CASSPGQGEFEAFF.